Each of the 32 T cell receptor beta chains below was sequenced from the same sample in a study of cytomegalovirus exposure and HLA in healthy donors (dated by TCRdb to the late 2010s). Library prep was done by the immunoSEQ multiplex PCR assay. A mixture of 60 forward primers for TCR Vbeta segments and 13 reverse primers for TCR Jbeta segments was used in the multiplex PCR. The table comes from immuneACCESS by way of TCRdb, which keeps in-frame sequences with V and J called. Part of the clones is missing from these tables; in studies checked, under half for an unresolved V gene and the rest for unknown reasons. In this sample the table shows about 210,000 clones, about four fifths of which occur a single time. Around 3.7% of the sample rests with the top ten. The specimen sequenced was PBMCs. These receptors were collected from a man aged 35-49 years in good health and CMV-seropositive.

V usage is TRBV19 and J usage is TRBJ2-6, with a weak D call TRBD2 (5 bases). Trimming removed 6 bases from V and 4 bases from J, with 10 bases in between. Germline V gene data show CDR1 as LNHDA and CDR2 as SQIVND (reference sequence). The CDR3 length is 14 residues. The CDR3, as DNA: TGTGCCAGTAGCGGGATTCCCGGGGCCAACGTCCTGACTTTC. Encoded protein: CASSGIPGANVLTF.

The chain combines TRBV11-2 with TRBJ1-2; TRBD1 is a possible D gene (5 bases). The ends were cut back, 5 bases at V and 3 bases at J, with 13 bases in the middle. The CDR3 covers 14 residues. From germline, CDR1 is SGHAT and CDR2 FQNNGV. The CDR3 here is CASSPRTRDYGYTF. The CDR3 DNA reads TGTGCCAGCAGCCCGAGGACACGGGACTATGGCTACACCTTC.

The chain uses TRBV9 and TRBJ2-3, with 9 bases matching TRBD2. In germline, CDR1 is SGDLS, CDR2 YYNGEE. The length of the CDR3 is 16 residues. V lost 5 bases and J lost 0; bases outside the gene matches: 7. The CDR3 protein is CASSAGTSRSTDTQYF. As DNA, the CDR3 is TGTGCCAGCAGTGCTGGGACTAGCAGAAGCACAGATACGCAGTATTTT.

V gene TRBV6-1 combines with J gene TRBJ1-1; tentative D call: TRBD1 (6 bases). Germline V lookup: CDR1 MNHNS, CDR2 SASEGT. Deletions cut 3 bases from V and 0 bases from J, with 14 bases between. The CDR3 consists of 16 residues. DNA for the CDR3: TGTGCCAGCAGTGAGCAGGACAGATCCATGAACACTGAAGCTTTCTTT. It translates to CASSEQDRSMNTEAFF.

This clone was seen just once. The genes are TRBV6-6 and TRBJ2-3; 13 bases line up with TRBD2. This CDR3 is 16 amino acids long. Trimming cost V 5 bases and J 1 base; bases outside gene matches: 3. The germline gives CDR1 MNHNY, CDR2 SVGAGI (reference sequence). The DNA for the CDR3 is TGTGCCAGCAGTCCAGGACTAGCGGGAGGCACAGATACGCAGTATTTT. This codes for CASSPGLAGGTDTQYF.

This clone occurred a few times. This chain links TRBV7-8 with TRBJ2-5; possibly TRBD1 for D (5 bases). V lost 5 bases to trimming and J lost 2 bases, with 12 bases between them. The CDR3 is made up of 14 amino acids. Germline CDR1 reads SGHVS; CDR2 reads FQNEAQ. The DNA of the CDR3 is TGTGCCAGCAGCCTAAGGACAAAACAAGAGACCCAGTACTTC. It encodes CASSLRTKQETQYF.

This clone was observed a single time. The gene calls are TRBV6-1 and TRBJ2-7; D possibly corresponds to TRBD1 (5 bases). Per the germline V gene, CDR1 is MNHNS and CDR2 is SASEGT. V was trimmed by 4 bases and J by 3 bases, leaving 16 bases between them. The CDR3 runs 15 residues. As DNA, the CDR3 is TGTGCCAGCAGTGGTCGTGTGAAGGGGCGCTACGAGCAGTACTTC. Protein product: CASSGRVKGRYEQYF.

The rearrangement joins TRBV7-6 to TRBJ2-7; TRBD1 might be the D (6 bases). The germline CDR1 and CDR2 sequences are SGHVS and FNYEAQ. Between the trimmed V and J ends, which lost 1 base and 4 bases, there was a span of 11 bases. This CDR3 comprises 14 residues. The CDR3 spells CASSLGQGYYEQYF. Written as DNA, the CDR3 is TGTGCCAGCAGCTTAGGGCAGGGGTATTACGAGCAGTACTTC.

The table lists this clone with many counts. The CDR3 DNA reads as TGTGCCAGCAGACGATTACCGACAGGTCGCTACGAGCAGTACTTC. This codes for CASRRLPTGRYEQYF. The V call is TRBV6-6, the J call TRBJ2-7, with D perhaps matching TRBD1 (6 bases). CDR3 length: 15 amino acids. V was shortened by 6 bases and J by 3 bases, with 18 bases between the two germline ends. CDR1 and CDR2 from the germline V gene are MNHNY and SVGAGI (reference sequence).

For the CDR3, the DNA is TGTGCCAGCAGCTTAGCTGGGAGGGGGTCTGAAGCTTTCTTT. Its translation: CASSLAGRGSEAFF. The genes are TRBV7-9 and TRBJ1-1; possible D gene TRBD1, 6 bases. Germline V gene data show CDR1 as SEHNR and CDR2 as FQNEAQ (reference sequence). This CDR3 has 14 amino acids. The ends were cut back, 0 bases at V and 6 bases at J, with 11 bases in the middle.

The chain couples TRBV6-1 to TRBJ1-6, with D perhaps matching TRBD1 (5 bases). V lost 6 bases and J 5 bases, leaving 14 bases between the germline ends. CDR3 length equals 15 residues. Germline V gives CDR1 MNHNS, CDR2 SASEGT. The CDR3 DNA follows: TGTGCCAGCAGACAGGAACCAACGAATAATTCACCCCTCCACTTT. This encodes CASRQEPTNNSPLHF.

This sequence joins TRBV27 and TRBJ1-2, with D perhaps TRBD1 (6 bases). Deletions cut 8 bases from V and 3 bases from J, with 16 bases between. CDR3 length: 14 residues. CDR1 and CDR2 (germline): MNHEY, SMNVEV (reference sequence). The DNA of the CDR3 is TGTGCCAGCCGGATTGGGGGCACTGACTATGGCTACACCTTC. Translating it yields CASRIGGTDYGYTF.

The chain carries TRBV28 and TRBJ2-7; TRBD1 matches at 8 bases. The CDR3 is 15 amino acids. Germline V gene data show CDR1 as MDHEN and CDR2 as SYDVKM. V trimming: 8 bases; J trimming: 7 bases; junction bases outside the gene matches: 16. The CDR3 DNA sequence: TGTGCCAGCCCTCCCCCGGGACAGGCACCTCTTGAGCAGTACTTC. The encoded protein is CASPPPGQAPLEQYF.

This chain joins TRBV4-3 and TRBJ1-1; D is unresolved. Germline V lookup: CDR1 LGHNA, CDR2 YSLEER. Trimming took 0 bases from V and 1 from J, leaving 9 bases between them. CDR3 length: 15 amino acids. The CDR3 nucleotides are TGCGCCAGCAGCCAAGATCAGAGGCAGAACACTGAAGCTTTCTTT. This gives the protein CASSQDQRQNTEAFF.

To note about this clone: Germline is not matched at one junction end, which may reflect a read error. This rearrangement joins TRBV7-9 to TRBJ2-2; a weak D match, TRBD2 (5 bases). The CDR3 covers 19 residues. Per the germline V gene, CDR1 is SEHNR and CDR2 is FQNEAQ (reference sequence). The CDR3 here is CSSSLVGLRARANTGELFF. CDR3 nucleotides: TGTTCCAGCAGCTTAGTCGGTTTGCGGGCCCGCGCGAACACCGGGGAGCTGTTTTTT.

The chain employs TRBV19 and TRBJ1-2; D gene uncertain. In germline, CDR1 is LNHDA, CDR2 SQIVND (reference sequence). The CDR3 covers 15 residues. Trimming pared 3 bases from V and 2 bases from J, leaving 13 bases between. CDR3 DNA: TGTGCCAGTAGTATCCCTCGGACGGGAAACTATGGCTACACCTTC. Its translation is CASSIPRTGNYGYTF.

This clone has just one count. The rearrangement links TRBV11-2 to TRBJ2-1, with D hard to call. This CDR3 spans 15 amino acids. Germline V CDR1 and CDR2: SGHAT, FQNNGV. Trimming pared 0 bases from V and 4 bases from J, leaving 10 bases between. The CDR3 DNA reads as TGTGCCAGCAGCTTAGACGGGTTCGGGTACAATGAGCAGTTCTTC. It encodes CASSLDGFGYNEQFF.

The gene calls are TRBV7-9 and TRBJ1-6; no clear D. The CDR3 length is 13 residues. Germline assignment: CDR1 SEHNR and CDR2 FQNEAQ (reference sequence). The V end was cut by 1 base, the J end by 8 bases, with 6 bases between. The CDR3 region is CASSLVSDSPLHF. DNA for the CDR3: TGTGCCAGCAGCTTAGTCTCGGATTCACCCCTCCACTTT.

This sequence joins TRBV5-4 and TRBJ2-7, with 9 bases matching TRBD2. This CDR3 spans 16 amino acids. Germline CDR1 is SGHNT and CDR2 is YYREEE (reference sequence). J was trimmed by 2 bases and V by 0 bases; bases with no gene match: 6. The DNA for the CDR3 is TGTGCCAGCAGCTTGGTGGGCGGGAGGGGGACCTACGAGCAGTACTTC. It is translated as CASSLVGGRGTYEQYF.

The V and J genes are TRBV30 and TRBJ1-6, with TRBD1 identical over 7 bases. The CDR3 loop spans 13 amino acids. Germline V gives CDR1 GTSNPN, CDR2 SVGIG (reference sequence). J gave up 10 bases and V 3 bases, and 6 bases lay outside the gene matches. CDR3 sequence (DNA): TGTGCCTGGAGCTACAGGGGAAGCTCACCCCTCCACTTT. Translating it yields CAWSYRGSSPLHF. Combining the CDR3 with reference TRBV30 and TRBJ1-6 gives the whole variable domain SQTIHQWPATLVQPVGSPLSLECTVEGTSNPNLYWYRQAAGRGLQLLFYSVGIGQISSEVPQNLSASRPQDRQFILSSKKLLLSDSGFYLCAWSYRGSSPLHFGNGTRLTVT.

The V call is TRBV6-6, the J call TRBJ1-6; TRBD1 might be the D (5 bases). In germline, CDR1 is MNHNY, CDR2 SVGAGI (reference sequence). V was pared by 0 bases and J by 16 bases, with 16 bases between. This CDR3 region has 14 residues. The CDR3 DNA is TGTGCCAGCAGTTACTCGGTTGGAGCGGGACGGCTCCACTTT. Protein product: CASSYSVGAGRLHF.

The chain is built from TRBV5-1 and TRBJ2-3, with D tentatively TRBD1 (7 bases). This CDR3 is built from 14 residues. Per germline, CDR1 SGHRS and CDR2 YFSETQ. V dropped 3 bases and J dropped 4 bases, with 12 bases sitting between them. The CDR3 DNA follows: TGCGCCAGCAGCTACGCAGGGGGGCCAGATACGCAGTATTTT. Amino acids: CASSYAGGPDTQYF.

The chain links TRBV6-1 to TRBJ2-7, with D possibly TRBD2 on 6 matching bases. V gave up 0 bases and J gave up 0 bases, with 21 bases separating them. The CDR3 is 19 residues long. CDR1 and CDR2 from the germline V gene are MNHNS and SASEGT. In DNA form, the CDR3 reads TGTGCCAGCAGTGAAGCGCCCCAGGACTACCGCCAGCCCTCCTACGAGCAGTACTTC. It yields the protein CASSEAPQDYRQPSYEQYF.

The genes are TRBV7-2 and TRBJ2-7, with TRBD2 as a possible D gene (5 bases). Per germline, CDR1 SGHTA and CDR2 FQGNSA. This CDR3 contains 14 residues. V lost 5 bases to trimming and J lost 0 bases, with 11 bases between them. CDR3 residues: CASSPLGPSYEQYF. In DNA form, the CDR3 reads TGTGCCAGCAGCCCACTAGGACCCTCCTACGAGCAGTACTTC.

The chain joins TRBV7-9 to TRBJ1-4, with D possibly being TRBD1 (5 bases). Trimming removed 5 bases from V and 7 bases from J, with 8 bases in between. The germline V gene has CDR1 SEHNR and CDR2 FQNEAQ (reference sequence). The CDR3 covers 12 residues. CDR3: CASSLTGEKLFF. As DNA, the CDR3 is TGTGCCAGCAGCCTAACAGGTGAAAAACTGTTTTTT.

J is TRBJ2-1 and V is TRBV25-1; 12 bases align to TRBD2. The junction had 13 bases not matched to a gene; V was cut back by 6 bases and J by 4 bases. CDR3 length: 18 amino acids. The germline V gene encodes CDR1 MGHDK and CDR2 SYGVNS. This CDR3 is CASSQSGRTSGGYNEQFF. In nucleotides, the CDR3 is TGTGCCAGCAGCCAATCGGGTCGAACTAGCGGGGGGTACAATGAGCAGTTCTTC.

The rearrangement uses TRBV7-9 and TRBJ2-2, with a tentative D call TRBD1 (7 bases). Between the trimmed V and J ends, which lost 5 bases and 5 bases, there was a span of 15 bases. The length of the CDR3 is 15 residues. Germline V gene lookup returns CDR1 SEHNR and CDR2 FQNEAQ (reference sequence). For the CDR3, the DNA is TGTGCCAGCAGCCCGGAGGGGGCCCGGACCGGGGAGCTGTTTTTT. This encodes CASSPEGARTGELFF. Drawing the rest from reference TRBV7-9 and TRBJ2-2, the complete variable domain is DTGVSQNPRHKITKRGQNVTFRCDPISEHNRLYWYRQTLGQGPEFLTYFQNEAQLEKSRLLSDRFSAERPKGSFSTLEIQRTEQGDSAMYLCASSPEGARTGELFFGEGSRLTVL.

CDR3 sequence: CASSLLDTVYYGYTF. CDR3 DNA sequence: TGTGCCAGCAGCTTGTTAGACACCGTTTACTATGGCTACACCTTC. This chain joins TRBV5-6 and TRBJ1-2; D is unclear. The V end was cut by 1 base, the J end by 3 bases, with 13 bases between. The CDR3 spans 15 residues. Germline CDR1 SGHDT, CDR2 YYEEEE.

About this clone: Compared with germline, one end of the junction differs, possibly owing to a read error. The chain is built from TRBV7-9 and TRBJ2-3; D is unclear. This CDR3 comprises 15 residues. CDR1 and CDR2 from the germline V gene are SEHNR and FQNEAQ (reference sequence). The CDR3 here is CASSLEVFSTDKQYF. The CDR3 DNA sequence: TGTGCCAGCAGCTTAGAGGTATTCAGCACAGATAAGCAGTATTTT.

The chain recombines TRBV29-1 with TRBJ1-2, with 7 nucleotides matching TRBD1. The germline V gene has CDR1 SQVTM and CDR2 ANQGSEA. The length of the CDR3 is 13 residues. The junction had 9 bases not matched to a gene; V was cut back by 7 bases and J by 4 bases. CDR3 in DNA: TGCAGCGCCGGACAGGCGCTAGGCTATGGCTACACCTTC. Translation gives CSAGQALGYGYTF.

V is TRBV14 and J is TRBJ2-4, with D possibly matching TRBD1 (6 bases). The CDR3 is 14 amino acids. In germline, CDR1 is SGHDN, CDR2 FVKESK. V lost 1 base and J lost 6, with 10 bases in between. CDR3 residues: CASSQVGGTNIQYF. The CDR3 DNA reads as TGTGCCAGCAGCCAAGTAGGGGGTACAAACATTCAGTACTTC.

A few counts support this clone. The chain uses TRBV5-1 and TRBJ2-2; 10 nucleotides align to TRBD1. Looked up from germline, CDR1 is SGHRS and CDR2 is YFSETQ. The CDR3 is 13 amino acids. V shed 3 bases and J 9 bases; nucleotides not matched to a gene: 2. This chain's CDR3 is CASSWDRGWELFF. The CDR3 DNA sequence: TGCGCCAGCAGCTGGGACAGGGGTTGGGAGCTGTTTTTT.